These 21 T cell receptor beta chains came from one sample sequenced in a study of blood T cell repertoires in COVID-19. Sequencing was performed with immunoSEQ multiplex PCR; in TCRdb, only in-frame clones are kept and a portion is missing. The sample holds 86,000 or so clones, roughly 86% seen once. The sequenced material came from peripheral blood. These receptors were collected from a man aged 50-59 years with active or convalescent COVID-19.

The genes are TRBV5-1 and TRBJ2-1, with 15 bases identical to TRBD2. The trim removed 0 bases at V and 10 bases at J, leaving 5 bases unmatched. Germline V gene sequence: CDR1 SGHRS, CDR2 YFSETQ. This CDR3 spans 16 amino acids. CDR3 DNA: TGCGCCAGCAGCTTGGCTCCGGGACTAGCGGGGGGAGAGCAGTTCTTC. Its protein product is CASSLAPGLAGGEQFF.

V usage is TRBV7-9 and J usage is TRBJ1-2; 8 positions agree with TRBD1. This CDR3 has 14 residues. Germline V lookup: CDR1 SEHNR, CDR2 FQNEAQ (reference sequence). Trimming removed 5 bases from V and 3 bases from J; junction bases left unmatched: 5. This chain's CDR3 is CASSPTGVDYGYTF. The DNA for the CDR3 is TGTGCCAGCAGCCCGACAGGGGTGGACTATGGCTACACCTTC.

The chain's CDR3 is CASGDRALGAFF. CDR3 nucleotides: TGTGCCAGCGGGGACAGGGCCCTGGGCGCTTTCTTT. The V call is TRBV19, the J call TRBJ1-1, with 9 nucleotides matching TRBD1. The germline V gene encodes CDR1 LNHDA and CDR2 SQIVND (reference sequence). The V segment lost 9 bases and the J segment 11 bases; nucleotides outside the gene matches: 10. This CDR3 has 12 residues.

The chain employs TRBV5-1 and TRBJ1-2, with D perhaps TRBD1 (6 bases). CDR1 and CDR2 from the germline V gene are SGHRS and YFSETQ. V dropped 4 bases and J dropped 5 bases, with 12 bases sitting between them. The length of the CDR3 is 13 residues. This CDR3 is CASSDRQDYGYTF. Written as DNA, the CDR3 is TGCGCCAGCAGCGACCGACAGGATTATGGCTACACCTTC.

V usage is TRBV6-5 and J usage is TRBJ1-4; D is unresolved. Per germline, CDR1 MNHEY and CDR2 SVGAGI. The CDR3 has 15 residues. The ends were cut back, 0 bases at V and 2 bases at J, with 7 bases in the middle. CDR3 nucleotide sequence: TGTGCCAGCAGTTACTCGGGCCCTACTAATGAAAAACTGTTTTTT. The encoded protein is CASSYSGPTNEKLFF.

This chain joins TRBV6-5 and TRBJ1-5; D call uncertain. The CDR3 has 16 residues. CDR1 MNHEY and CDR2 SVGAGI come from the germline V gene. The V and J ends lost 2 bases and 1 base respectively, with 12 bases between them. This CDR3 reads CASSYPTEESNQPQHF. CDR3 DNA sequence: TGTGCCAGCAGTTACCCGACCGAGGAGAGCAATCAGCCCCAGCATTTT.

CDR3 sequence: CASSFAGAGNQPQHF. In DNA form, the CDR3 reads TGTGCCAGCAGTTTCGCAGGGGCCGGCAATCAGCCCCAGCATTTT. The chain has TRBV28 and TRBJ1-5, with D possibly TRBD1 on 6 matching bases. CDR1 and CDR2 from the germline V gene are MDHEN and SYDVKM. V gave up 3 bases and J gave up 2 bases, with 11 bases separating them. This CDR3 spans 15 amino acids.

This clone was recorded a few times. Here the CDR3 reads CASSAHVGRGGFEETQYF. CDR3 coding DNA: TGTGCCAGCAGCGCCCATGTGGGTAGGGGTGGTTTTGAAGAGACCCAGTACTTC. This rearrangement joins TRBV21-1 to TRBJ2-5; the DNA was not compared with TRBD1, the D call given in the table. TRBV21-1 constitutes a pseudogene. There are 18 residues in the CDR3.

The chain couples TRBV18 to TRBJ2-7; 10 nucleotides line up with TRBD2. The V segment lost 1 base and the J segment 3 bases; nucleotides outside the gene matches: 3. In germline, CDR1 is KGHSH, CDR2 LQKENI. The CDR3 totals 15 residues. The CDR3 nucleotides read TGTGCCAGCTCACCACGGCCTAGCGGGGGCTACGAGCAGTACTTC. Translated: CASSPRPSGGYEQYF. Looking up the rest from reference TRBV18 and TRBJ2-7 gives the full variable domain: NAGVMQNPRHLVRRRGQEARLRCSPMKGHSHVYWYRQLPEEGLKFMVYLQKENIIDESGMPKERFSAEFPKEGPSILRIQQVVRGDSAAYFCASSPRPSGGYEQYFGPGTRLTVT.

This chain uses TRBV6-5 with TRBJ2-1; possible D gene TRBD2, 7 bases. The CDR3 length is 15 residues. Per the germline V gene, CDR1 is MNHEY and CDR2 is SVGAGI. Trimming took 1 base from V and 6 from J, leaving 13 bases between them. In DNA, the CDR3 is TGTGCCAGCAGTTACTTCCGCGGGGGCAGCAATGAGCAGTTCTTC. Encoded protein: CASSYFRGGSNEQFF.

The gene calls are TRBV20-1 and TRBJ2-1, with 13 bases that match TRBD2. CDR3 length equals 14 residues. After removal of 6 bases from V and 7 bases from J, the junction contained 6 bases not matched to a gene. Looked up from germline, CDR1 is DFQATT and CDR2 is SNEGSKA (reference sequence). The CDR3 region is CSASTSGGANEQFF. In nucleotides, the CDR3 is TGCAGTGCAAGTACTAGCGGGGGGGCGAATGAGCAGTTCTTC.

The chain carries TRBV24-1 and TRBJ2-5, with TRBD1 matching over 8 bases. This CDR3 is 15 amino acids long. Looked up from germline, CDR1 is KGHDR and CDR2 is SFDVKD. With V trimmed by 6 bases and J by 5 bases, 10 bases remained unmatched. For the CDR3, the DNA is TGTGCCACCAGTCAGACAGGGGTCATGGGGGAGACCCAGTACTTC. Amino acid sequence: CATSQTGVMGETQYF.

The V gene is TRBV7-9, the J gene TRBJ1-2; no clear D. The V gene lost 4 bases and the J gene lost 1 base, with 10 bases spanning the gap. CDR1 and CDR2 (germline): SEHNR, FQNEAQ (reference sequence). This CDR3 contains 14 residues. The CDR3 here is CASSSSTGNYGYTF. DNA of the CDR3: TGTGCCAGCAGCTCCTCGACGGGTAACTATGGCTACACCTTC.

The chain employs TRBV28 and TRBJ1-4; 9 bases are a match to TRBD1. Per the germline V gene, CDR1 is MDHEN and CDR2 is SYDVKM. With V trimmed by 5 bases and J by 2 bases, 6 bases remained unmatched. This CDR3 is built from 16 residues. DNA of the CDR3: TGTGCCAGCAGTGGGGACAGGGAGGGGACTAATGAAAAACTGTTTTTT. Residues: CASSGDREGTNEKLFF.

The chain is built from TRBV5-1 and TRBJ1-6; D is undetermined. Germline-derived CDR1 and CDR2 are SGHRS and YFSETQ. V shed 0 bases and J shed 3 bases, with 7 bases lying between them. The CDR3 runs 15 residues. The DNA for the CDR3 is TGCGCCAGCAGCTTGGCCGAGAACTATAATTCACCCCTCCACTTT. Its translation: CASSLAENYNSPLHF.

This chain connects TRBV27 to TRBJ2-1, with a weak D call TRBD1 (6 bases). V gave up 0 bases and J gave up 4 bases, with 13 bases separating them. The CDR3 runs 16 residues. Per the germline V gene, CDR1 is MNHEY and CDR2 is SMNVEV (reference sequence). The CDR3, as DNA: TGTGCCAGCAGTTTATCGGGGGCGACAGAATACAATGAGCAGTTCTTC. Protein: CASSLSGATEYNEQFF.

The chain uses TRBV10-2 and TRBJ1-2; 9 bases match TRBD1. The CDR3 sequence is 14 residues long. V gave up 6 bases and J gave up 4 bases; unmatched junction bases: 6. Per germline, CDR1 WSHSY and CDR2 SAAADI. The CDR3 spells CASRQGARAYGYTF. The CDR3 region has the DNA TGCGCCAGCAGACAGGGGGCGCGGGCCTATGGCTACACCTTC.

This clone was observed a few times. The rearrangement links TRBV12-3 or TRBV12-4 to TRBJ2-7; D unresolved. V was trimmed by 1 base and J by 2 bases, leaving 6 bases between them. The CDR3 length is 13 residues. Written as DNA, the CDR3 is TGTGCCAGCAGTTTAGACTTTCCCTACGAGCAGTACTTC. Encoded protein: CASSLDFPYEQYF.

This chain links TRBV28 with TRBJ1-5, with 7 bases that match TRBD1. Germline lookup yields CDR1 MDHEN and CDR2 SYDVKM. J gave up 3 bases and V 5 bases, and 7 bases lay outside the gene matches. The CDR3 is 15 amino acids. DNA of the CDR3: TGTGCCAGCAGTACCTCGACAGGGAACAATCAGCCCCAGCATTTT. Encoded protein: CASSTSTGNNQPQHF.

This chain connects TRBV5-1 to TRBJ2-7; 8 bases are shared with TRBD1. The trim removed 3 bases at V and 8 bases at J, leaving 4 bases unmatched. This CDR3 has 12 residues. Looked up from germline, CDR1 is SGHRS and CDR2 is YFSETQ. The CDR3 nucleotides are TGCGCCAGCAGCTCCGGACAGGGCCAGCAGTACTTC. Amino acids: CASSSGQGQQYF.

The CDR3 is CASSKGSSNQPQHF. The CDR3, as DNA: TGTGCCAGCAGCAAGGGGAGTAGCAATCAGCCCCAGCATTTT. The chain has TRBV21-1 and TRBJ1-5. TRBV21-1 is a pseudogene locus. This CDR3 has 14 residues.